The sequence of this T cell receptor beta chain was determined in a study of cytomegalovirus exposure and HLA in healthy donors. Study outcomes and limitations: Indistinguishability led to the exclusion of some V segments, TRBV6-2 and TRBV6-3 included.

13 Jbeta primers and 60 Vbeta primers were used for the PCR. Per the authors' pipeline: Tens of millions of unique TCR beta chains, 10 million to 14 million shared, were counted in a later analysis. Only in-frame clones appear in the TCRdb table, and some are missing; sequencing was by immunoSEQ multiplex PCR. V and J calls and clone size are copied from that table; D and trimming were computed from the DNA. Among around 130,000 clones listed, about 62% were seen once. V gave up 4 bases and J gave up 2 bases, with 12 bases separating them. The CDR3 covers 14 residues. The germline CDR1 and CDR2 sequences are LNHDA and SQIVND (reference sequence). Note on this clone: Its antigen is unknown.

The sequence derives from a middle-aged woman in good health and CMV-seropositive. The chain has TRBV19 and TRBJ2-7; the D is unclear. What was sequenced was PBMCs. The CDR3 DNA reads as TGTGCCAGTAGTACTCTAGAGAAAGCCTACGAGCAGTACTTC. Residues: CASSTLEKAYEQYF.